These 15 T cell receptor beta chains came from one sample sequenced in a study of regulatory T cells in long-lasting Graves disease. In building TCR beta libraries, iRepertoire HTBI primers were used together with Arm-PCR of CDR3 regions. TCRdb passed the multiplex PCR reads through MiXCR, listing each CDR3 protein once. The repertoire holds 600,000 to 850,000 distinct CDR3 sequences, with 25% to 30% as singletons. Time point indicated: persistent/refractory GD, antithyroid drugs over 5 years with positive TRAb. From PBMCs, RNA was extracted and then used to make the TCR library. The source material was peripheral blood mononuclear cells (PBMCs), sampled when the disease was refractory, from a patient treated with antithyroid drugs. These receptors all stem from a female donor with Graves disease.

The chain carries TRBV7-3 and TRBJ1-1; D is possibly TRBD1 (5 bases). In germline, CDR1 is SGHTA, CDR2 FQGTGA. V lost 2 bases to trimming and J lost 6 bases, with 10 bases between them. The CDR3 runs to 13 residues. The CDR3 nucleotides are TGTGCCAGCAGCTTAGAGGGGCTCGCTGAAGCTTTCTTT. Amino acids: CASSLEGLAEAFF.

This chain joins TRBV19 and TRBJ1-1, with D possibly being TRBD1 (5 bases). CDR3 length: 14 residues. V was trimmed by 6 bases and J by 5 bases, leaving 16 bases between them. Germline lookup yields CDR1 LNHDA and CDR2 SQIVND (reference sequence). The CDR3 DNA reads as TGTGCCAGTAGGACTTCACAGGAATCTACTGAAGCTTTCTTT. This encodes CASRTSQESTEAFF. Filled out from reference TRBV19 and TRBJ1-1, the complete variable domain reads DGGITQSPKYLFRKEGQNVTLSCEQNLNHDAMYWYRQDPGQGLRLIYYSQIVNDFQKGDIAEGYSVSREKKESFPLTVTSAQKNPTAFYLCASRTSQESTEAFFGQGTRLTVV.

This clonotype was seen a handful of times. The CDR3 spells CASSLSLRDEQYF. CDR3 nucleotide sequence: TGTGCCAGCAGCTTGTCGCTCCGGGACGAGCAGTACTTC. The chain is built from TRBV5-6 and TRBJ2-7; D not certain. The CDR3 loop spans 13 amino acids. From germline, CDR1 is SGHDT and CDR2 YYEEEE. Trimming shortened V by 1 base and J by 5 bases, and 10 bases separated the two germline ends.

The genes are TRBV25-1 and TRBJ1-2, with D unclear. The CDR3 is 12 residues long. Trimming pared 5 bases from V and 4 bases from J, leaving 8 bases between. CDR1 is MGHDK and CDR2 is SYGVNS in the germline V gene. The CDR3 spells CASSCSIYGYTF. The DNA of the CDR3 is TGTGCCAGCAGTTGCTCTATCTATGGCTACACCTTC.

V and J are TRBV12-3 or TRBV12-4 and TRBJ1-6, with D perhaps matching TRBD1 (5 bases). The CDR3 sequence is 14 residues long. V was clipped by 3 bases and J by 11 bases, with 14 bases between them. The CDR3 DNA sequence: TGTGCCAGCAGTTTTGAGCATCCGGGGGCACCCCTCCACTTT. It translates to CASSFEHPGAPLHF.

This clonotype showed up just a few times. This sequence joins TRBV11-2 and TRBJ1-1, with a tentative D call TRBD1 (6 bases). V was clipped by 5 bases and J by 4 bases, with 17 bases between them. Germline lookup yields CDR1 SGHAT and CDR2 FQNNGV. The CDR3 contains 15 residues. The CDR3 coding sequence is TGTGCCAGCAGCCAGACAGGAATAATGAGCACTGAAGCTTTCTTT. Translation: CASSQTGIMSTEAFF. Supplemented by reference TRBV11-2 and TRBJ1-1, the full variable domain reads EAGVAQSPRYKIIEKRQSVAFWCNPISGHATLYWYQQILGQGPKLLIQFQNNGVVDDSQLPKDRFSAERLKGVDSTLKIQPAKLEDSAVYLCASSQTGIMSTEAFFGQGTRLTVV.

The chain uses TRBV25-1 and TRBJ1-1; no definite D call. This CDR3 has 11 residues. V lost 8 bases, J lost 4 bases, and 8 bases lay in between. The germline V gene encodes CDR1 MGHDK and CDR2 SYGVNS. DNA for the CDR3: TGTGCCAGCGGGGTCCCCACTGAAGCTTTCTTT. Protein: CASGVPTEAFF.

The rearrangement uses TRBV19 and TRBJ1-1, with D unresolved. The CDR3 consists of 15 residues. Germline V gene data show CDR1 as LNHDA and CDR2 as SQIVND (reference sequence). The V gene lost 10 bases and the J gene lost 1 base, with 19 bases spanning the gap. The CDR3 spells CATHAHLRGNTEAFF. DNA for the CDR3: TGTGCCACCCACGCTCATCTGCGGGGGAACACTGAAGCTTTCTTT.

This chain uses TRBV27 with TRBJ2-1; D gene uncertain. Trimming shortened V by 7 bases and J by 6 bases, and 13 bases separated the two germline ends. Germline V lookup: CDR1 MNHEY, CDR2 SMNVEV (reference sequence). This CDR3 comprises 13 residues. The CDR3 bases are TGTGCCAGCAATCTCTTAGCAGGCAATGAGCAGTTCTTC. Amino acids: CASNLLAGNEQFF.

Judged by abundance, this clonotype is medium-sized. This rearrangement joins TRBV28 to TRBJ1-2, with D hard to call. Germline V gives CDR1 MDHEN, CDR2 SYDVKM. V lost 3 bases to trimming and J lost 7 bases, with 9 bases between them. The CDR3 is made up of 12 amino acids. This CDR3 is CASSFGGFGYTF. The CDR3 DNA follows: TGTGCCAGCAGTTTCGGAGGGTTTGGCTACACCTTC.

The chain recombines TRBV27 with TRBJ2-7, with D perhaps TRBD1 or TRBD2 (5 bases each). V was clipped by 6 bases and J by 2 bases, with 20 bases between them. This CDR3 has 16 residues. CDR1 MNHEY and CDR2 SMNVEV come from the germline V gene (reference sequence). CDR3 loop: CASSTREGRATYEQYF. The CDR3, as DNA: TGTGCCAGCAGCACTCGAGAGGGCAGGGCGACCTACGAGCAGTACTTC.

The chain couples TRBV20-1 to TRBJ2-7; TRBD2 agrees at 7 bases. V was clipped by 3 bases and J by 6 bases; unmatched bases: 8. Germline loops: CDR1 DFQATT, CDR2 SNEGSKA (reference sequence). The CDR3 is 13 residues long. The CDR3 loop reads CSARGRGLGEQYF. The CDR3 DNA reads TGCAGTGCTAGGGGGAGGGGATTAGGCGAGCAGTACTTC.

At least ten counts were recorded for this clonotype. The genes are TRBV9 and TRBJ2-7, with 10 bases lining up with TRBD1. This CDR3 contains 14 residues. The germline gives CDR1 SGDLS, CDR2 YYNGEE. V shed 3 bases and J 3 bases; nucleotides not matched to a gene: 3. This CDR3 reads CASSDRDRGYEQYF. The CDR3, as DNA: TGTGCCAGCAGCGACCGGGACAGGGGCTACGAGCAGTACTTC.

The chain has TRBV5-1 and TRBJ1-2; TRBD1 might be the D (5 bases). Germline V gene sequence: CDR1 SGHRS, CDR2 YFSETQ. Deletions cut 1 base from V and 8 bases from J, with 12 bases between. The CDR3 is made up of 13 amino acids. CDR3 DNA: TGCGCCAGCAGCTTGTACGGGGCGGACGGCTACACCTTC. Its protein product is CASSLYGADGYTF.

The genes are TRBV19 and TRBJ1-2; a possible D gene is TRBD1 (5 bases). V was clipped by 3 bases and J by 0 bases, with 14 bases between them. The germline CDR1 and CDR2 sequences are LNHDA and SQIVND (reference sequence). The CDR3 length is 16 residues. CDR3 amino acids: CASSIGTMGANYGYTF. CDR3 DNA: TGTGCCAGTAGTATTGGGACGATGGGAGCTAACTATGGCTACACCTTC.